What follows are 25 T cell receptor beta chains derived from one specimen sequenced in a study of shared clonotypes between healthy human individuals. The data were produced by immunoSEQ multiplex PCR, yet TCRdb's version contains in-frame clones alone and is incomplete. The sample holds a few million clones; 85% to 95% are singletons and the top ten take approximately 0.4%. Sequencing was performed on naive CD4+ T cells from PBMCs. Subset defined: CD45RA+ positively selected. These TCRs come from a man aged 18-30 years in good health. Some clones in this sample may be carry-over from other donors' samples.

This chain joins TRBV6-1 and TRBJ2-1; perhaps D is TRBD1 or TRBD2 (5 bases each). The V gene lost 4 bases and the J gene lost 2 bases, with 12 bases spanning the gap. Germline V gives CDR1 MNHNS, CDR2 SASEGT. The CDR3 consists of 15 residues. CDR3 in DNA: TGTGCCAGCAGTGGACGGGGCCCCCCCTACAATGAGCAGTTCTTC. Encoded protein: CASSGRGPPYNEQFF.

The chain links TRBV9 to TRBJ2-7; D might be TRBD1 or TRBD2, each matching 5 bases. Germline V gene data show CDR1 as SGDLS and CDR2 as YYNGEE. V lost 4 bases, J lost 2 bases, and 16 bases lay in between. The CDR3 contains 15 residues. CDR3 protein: CASSLGAGPTYEQYF. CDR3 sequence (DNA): TGTGCCAGCAGCCTCGGGGCAGGTCCAACCTACGAGCAGTACTTC.

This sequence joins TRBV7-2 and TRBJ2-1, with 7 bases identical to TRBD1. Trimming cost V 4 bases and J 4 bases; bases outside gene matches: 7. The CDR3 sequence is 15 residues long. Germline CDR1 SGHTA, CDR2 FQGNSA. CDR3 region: CASSSQPTGYNEQFF. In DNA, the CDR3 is TGTGCCAGCAGCTCGCAACCGACAGGGTACAATGAGCAGTTCTTC.

In DNA, the CDR3 is TGCGCCAGCACGCTAGCGGGAGGGCCCTACACGCAGTATTTT. Encoded protein: CASTLAGGPYTQYF. The chain recombines TRBV5-1 with TRBJ2-3; 12 bases agree with TRBD2. The CDR3 runs to 14 residues. The J segment lost 9 bases and the V segment lost 6 bases, leaving 8 bases of the junction unmatched. Germline CDR1 reads SGHRS; CDR2 reads YFSETQ.

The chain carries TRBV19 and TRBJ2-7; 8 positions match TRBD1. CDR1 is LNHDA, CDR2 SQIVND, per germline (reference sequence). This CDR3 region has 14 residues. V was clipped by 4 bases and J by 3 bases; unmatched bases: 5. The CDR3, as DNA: TGTGCCAGTAGTAGAGGGACAGGAAACTACGAGCAGTACTTC. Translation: CASSRGTGNYEQYF.

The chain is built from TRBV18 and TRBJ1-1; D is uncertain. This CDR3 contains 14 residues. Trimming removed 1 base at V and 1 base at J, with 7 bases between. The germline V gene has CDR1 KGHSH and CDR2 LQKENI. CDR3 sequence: CASSPQDGNTEAFF. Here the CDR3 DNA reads TGTGCCAGCTCACCACAGGACGGGAACACTGAAGCTTTCTTT.

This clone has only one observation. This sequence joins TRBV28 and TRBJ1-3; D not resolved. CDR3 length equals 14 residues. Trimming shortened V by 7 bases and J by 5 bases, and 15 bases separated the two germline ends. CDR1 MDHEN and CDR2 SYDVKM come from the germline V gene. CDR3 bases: TGTGCCAGCACCCCGGACCCCAGGAGAAACACCATATATTTT. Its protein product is CASTPDPRRNTIYF.

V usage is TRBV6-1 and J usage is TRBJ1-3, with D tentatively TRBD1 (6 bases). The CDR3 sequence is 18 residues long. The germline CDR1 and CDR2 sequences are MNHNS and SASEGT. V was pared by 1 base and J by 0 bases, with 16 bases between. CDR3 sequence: CASSEGGGQPSSGNTIYF. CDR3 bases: TGTGCCAGCAGTGAAGGTGGGGGACAACCGAGCTCTGGAAACACCATATATTTT.

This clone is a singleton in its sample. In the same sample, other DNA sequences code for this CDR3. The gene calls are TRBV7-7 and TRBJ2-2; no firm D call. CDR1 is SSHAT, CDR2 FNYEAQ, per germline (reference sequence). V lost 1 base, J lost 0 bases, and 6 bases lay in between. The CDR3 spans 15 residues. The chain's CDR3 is CASSLGLANTGELFF. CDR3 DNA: TGTGCCAGCAGCTTAGGCCTAGCGAACACCGGGGAGCTGTTTTTT.

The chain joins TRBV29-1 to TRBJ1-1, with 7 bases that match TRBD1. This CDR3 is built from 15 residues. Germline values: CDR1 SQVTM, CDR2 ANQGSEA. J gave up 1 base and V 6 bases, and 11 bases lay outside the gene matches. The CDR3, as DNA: TGCAGCGTGGAAACAGGGGAGAAGGGGAACACTGAAGCTTTCTTT. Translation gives CSVETGEKGNTEAFF. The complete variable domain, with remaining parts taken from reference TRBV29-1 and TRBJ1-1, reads SAVISQKPSRDICQRGTSLTIQCQVDSQVTMMFWYRQQPGQSLTLIATANQGSEATYESGFVIDKFPISRPNLTFSTLTVSNMSPEDSSIYLCSVETGEKGNTEAFFGQGTRLTVV.

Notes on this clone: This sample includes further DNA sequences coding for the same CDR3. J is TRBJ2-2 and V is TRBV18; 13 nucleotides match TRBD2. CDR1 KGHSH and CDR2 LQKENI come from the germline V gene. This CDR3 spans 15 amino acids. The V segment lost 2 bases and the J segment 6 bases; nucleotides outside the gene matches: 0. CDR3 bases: TGTGCCAGCTCACCAGGACTAGCGGGAGCCGGGGAGCTGTTTTTT. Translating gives CASSPGLAGAGELFF.

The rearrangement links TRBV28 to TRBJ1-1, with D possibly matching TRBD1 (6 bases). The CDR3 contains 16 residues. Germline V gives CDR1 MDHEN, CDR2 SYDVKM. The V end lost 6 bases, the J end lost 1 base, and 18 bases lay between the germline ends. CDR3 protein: CASSFIQQGKNTEAFF. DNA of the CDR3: TGTGCCAGCAGCTTTATCCAACAGGGAAAGAACACTGAAGCTTTCTTT.

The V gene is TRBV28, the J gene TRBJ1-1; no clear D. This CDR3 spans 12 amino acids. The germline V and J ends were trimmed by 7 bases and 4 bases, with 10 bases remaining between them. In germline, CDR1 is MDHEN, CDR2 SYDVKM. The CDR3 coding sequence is TGTGCCAGCACTCCTGGGGTCACTGAAGCTTTCTTT. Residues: CASTPGVTEAFF.

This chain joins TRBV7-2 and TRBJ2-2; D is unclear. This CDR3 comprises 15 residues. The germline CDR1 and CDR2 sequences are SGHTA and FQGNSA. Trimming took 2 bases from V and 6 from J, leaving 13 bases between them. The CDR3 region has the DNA TGTGCCAGCAGCTTAATTACGGGTATCGCCGGGGAGCTGTTTTTT. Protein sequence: CASSLITGIAGELFF. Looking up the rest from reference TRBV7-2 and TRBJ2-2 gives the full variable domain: GAGVSQSPSNKVTEKGKDVELRCDPISGHTALYWYRQSLGQGLEFLIYFQGNSAPDKSGLPSDRFSAERTGGSVSTLTIQRTQQEDSAVYLCASSLITGIAGELFFGEGSRLTVL.

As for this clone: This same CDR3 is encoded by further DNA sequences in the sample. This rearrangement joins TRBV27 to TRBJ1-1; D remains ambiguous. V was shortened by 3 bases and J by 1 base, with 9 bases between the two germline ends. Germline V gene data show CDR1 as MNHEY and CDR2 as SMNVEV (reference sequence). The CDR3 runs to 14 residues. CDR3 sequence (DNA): TGTGCCAGCAGTTTTTACGGTTCGAACACTGAAGCTTTCTTT. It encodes CASSFYGSNTEAFF.

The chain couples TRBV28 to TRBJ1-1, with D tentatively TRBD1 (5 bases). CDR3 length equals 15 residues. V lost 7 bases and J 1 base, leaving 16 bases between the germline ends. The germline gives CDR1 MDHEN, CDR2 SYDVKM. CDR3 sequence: CASTIAGRTNTEAFF. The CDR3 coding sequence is TGTGCCAGCACCATAGCGGGGCGGACGAACACTGAAGCTTTCTTT.

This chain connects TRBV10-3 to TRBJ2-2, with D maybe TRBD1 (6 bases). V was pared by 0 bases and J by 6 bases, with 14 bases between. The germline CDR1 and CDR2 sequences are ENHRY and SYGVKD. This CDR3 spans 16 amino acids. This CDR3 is CAISESGEGGPGELFF. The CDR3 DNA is TGTGCCATCAGTGAGTCGGGGGAAGGGGGACCCGGGGAGCTGTTTTTT.

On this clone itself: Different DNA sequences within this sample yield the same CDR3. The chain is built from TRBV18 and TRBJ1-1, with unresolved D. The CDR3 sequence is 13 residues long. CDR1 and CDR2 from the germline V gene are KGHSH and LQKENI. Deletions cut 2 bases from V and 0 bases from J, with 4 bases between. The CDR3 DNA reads TGTGCCAGCTCACCAAATCTGAACACTGAAGCTTTCTTT. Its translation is CASSPNLNTEAFF. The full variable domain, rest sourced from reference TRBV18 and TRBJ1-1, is NAGVMQNPRHLVRRRGQEARLRCSPMKGHSHVYWYRQLPEEGLKFMVYLQKENIIDESGMPKERFSAEFPKEGPSILRIQQVVRGDSAAYFCASSPNLNTEAFFGQGTRLTVV.

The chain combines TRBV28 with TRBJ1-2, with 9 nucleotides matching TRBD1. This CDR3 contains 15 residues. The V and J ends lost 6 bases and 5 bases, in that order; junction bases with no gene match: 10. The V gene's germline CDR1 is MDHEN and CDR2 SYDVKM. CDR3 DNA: TGTGCCAGCAGGCAAAGACAGGGGGTCTGGTATGGCTACACCTTC. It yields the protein CASRQRQGVWYGYTF.

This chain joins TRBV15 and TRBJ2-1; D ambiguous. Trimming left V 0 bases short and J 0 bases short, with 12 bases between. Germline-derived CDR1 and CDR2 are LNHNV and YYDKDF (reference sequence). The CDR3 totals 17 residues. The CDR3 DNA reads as TGTGCCACCAGCAGAGATCGAGCAGCCAGCTCCTACAATGAGCAGTTCTTC. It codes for CATSRDRAASSYNEQFF.

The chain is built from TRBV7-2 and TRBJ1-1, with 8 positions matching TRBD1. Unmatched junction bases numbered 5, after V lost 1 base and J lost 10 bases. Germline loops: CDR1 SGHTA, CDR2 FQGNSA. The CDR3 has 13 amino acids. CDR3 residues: CASSLGQGAGAFF. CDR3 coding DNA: TGTGCCAGCAGCTTAGGGCAGGGGGCGGGAGCTTTCTTT.

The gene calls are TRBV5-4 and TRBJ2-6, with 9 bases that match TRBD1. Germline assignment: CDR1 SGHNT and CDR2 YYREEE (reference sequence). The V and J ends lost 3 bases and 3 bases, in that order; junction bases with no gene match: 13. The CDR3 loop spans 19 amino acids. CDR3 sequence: CASSSARDRVSFGANVLTF. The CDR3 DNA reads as TGTGCCAGCAGCTCCGCCCGGGACAGGGTATCATTTGGGGCCAACGTCCTGACTTTC.

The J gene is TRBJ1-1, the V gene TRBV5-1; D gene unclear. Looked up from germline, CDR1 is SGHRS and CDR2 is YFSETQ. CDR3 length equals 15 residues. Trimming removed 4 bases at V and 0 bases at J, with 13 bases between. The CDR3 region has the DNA TGCGCCAGCAGCCTCCTCAGCGCAATGAACACTGAAGCTTTCTTT. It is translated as CASSLLSAMNTEAFF.

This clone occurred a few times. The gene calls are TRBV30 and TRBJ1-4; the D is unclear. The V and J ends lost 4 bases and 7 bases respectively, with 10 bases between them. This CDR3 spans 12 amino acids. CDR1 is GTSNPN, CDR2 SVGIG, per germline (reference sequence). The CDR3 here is CAWKEQGEKLFF. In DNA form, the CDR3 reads TGTGCCTGGAAGGAGCAAGGTGAAAAACTGTTTTTT.

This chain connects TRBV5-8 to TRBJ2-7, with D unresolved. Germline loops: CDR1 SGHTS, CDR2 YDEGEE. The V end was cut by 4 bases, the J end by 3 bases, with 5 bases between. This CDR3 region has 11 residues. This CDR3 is CASSGLYEQYF. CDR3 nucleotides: TGTGCCAGCAGCGGCCTCTACGAGCAGTACTTC.